This entry concerns a single T cell receptor beta chain. Its recognized antigen is unknown. Nothing much larger sits one base from this clone, and base qualities are not available. Different DNA sequences within this sample yield the same CDR3. This specimen belongs to a study of blood T cell repertoires in COVID-19 (dated by TCRdb to the early 2020s). Background for the entire study: Samples from collaborators originated in the United States, Italy and Spain and spanned both the acute and convalescent phases of COVID-19. Where available, HLA class I and class II types were obtained from metadata supplied by the sample provider rather than from assay-based typing. The prospective study material was composed of cDNA or gDNA derived from T cells, B-cell-depleted T cells, or PBMCs. Deeply sampled blood TCRbeta repertoires from subjects exposed to, actively infected with, or recovered from COVID-19 were included in the dataset. The repertoires were made available in a free public database intended to serve as a resource for research on the immune response to SARS-CoV-2. Sample metadata almost always included a de-identified subject ID, COVID-19 status, age in years and sex. Samples were obtained from the ongoing ImmuneRACE study (first 160 participants) and from 1,000 to 1,500 subjects provided by 6 global collaborators.

The investigation overall reported the following: The amount of clinical and demographic metadata varied by source and participant and was provided uncurated.

TCRbeta CDR3 regions were amplified from genomic DNA by means of the immunoSEQ Assay, a bias-controlled multiplex PCR. As for the original processing: The number of nucleated cells in each sample was estimated from the amplification of reference gene primers within the assay. To quantify the absolute abundance of each unique TCRbeta CDR3 rearrangement, sequence reads were collapsed and filtered. For each sample, productive Simpson clonality was calculated by taking the square root of Simpson's diversity index across productive rearrangements. In TCRdb, the immuneACCESS table is reduced to in-frame sequences with V and J assigned. These tables do not hold every clone; where another copy was compared, an unresolved V gene accounts for under half, and the others remain unexplained. V and J calls and clone size are given by that table; D and trimming were obtained from the DNA. This sample comprises roughly 250,000 clones, roughly 84% of them detected only once. The top ten clonotypes cover 2.1% of the sample.

Samples from volunteer blood donors who had recovered from COVID-19 were contributed by a second Seattle source. The collaborating institutions used their own protocols to collect whole blood in K2EDTA tubes. For TCRbeta analysis, collaborators shipped samples in one of three forms: frozen whole blood, isolated PBMCs, or DNA extracted from either of those sample types. Relative to germline, V is 5 bases shorter and J is 4 bases shorter, with 8 bases between their ends. The CDR3 sequence holds 13 residues, the cysteine and phenylalanine included. The only DNA kept is the CDR3, 39 bases in frame from the first base. Via the germline V gene, CDR1 is SGHTA and CDR2 FQGTGA.

Material for sequencing was peripheral blood. This receptor chain uses TRBV7-3 and TRBJ2-2; a tentative D match to TRBD2 spans 6 bases. This TCR was recovered from a woman between 40 and 50 years old who had recovered from COVID-19. The DNA reads TGTGCCAGCAGCCCCGGGGGCACCGGGGAGCTGTTTTTT. Its protein is CASSPGGTGELFF.